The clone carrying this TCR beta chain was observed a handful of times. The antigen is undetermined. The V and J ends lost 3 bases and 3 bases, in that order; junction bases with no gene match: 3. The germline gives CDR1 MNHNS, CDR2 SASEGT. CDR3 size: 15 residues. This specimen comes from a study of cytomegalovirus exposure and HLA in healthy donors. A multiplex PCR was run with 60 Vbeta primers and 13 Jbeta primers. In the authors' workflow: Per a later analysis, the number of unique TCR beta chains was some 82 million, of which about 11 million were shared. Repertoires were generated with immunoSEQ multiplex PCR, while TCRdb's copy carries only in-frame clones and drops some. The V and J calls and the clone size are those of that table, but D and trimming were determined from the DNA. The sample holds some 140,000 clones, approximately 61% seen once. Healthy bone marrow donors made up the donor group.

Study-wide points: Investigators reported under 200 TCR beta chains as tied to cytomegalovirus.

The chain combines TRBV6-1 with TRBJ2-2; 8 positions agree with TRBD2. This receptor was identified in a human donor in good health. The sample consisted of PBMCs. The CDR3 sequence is CASSEDGRDTGELFF. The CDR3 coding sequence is TGTGCCAGCAGTGAGGACGGGAGGGACACCGGGGAGCTGTTTTTT.